The clone carrying this TCR beta chain was seen ten or more times. Every patient was untreated before thyroid surgery. This specimen belongs to a study of metastatic and nonmetastatic thyroid tumors. Per the authors' pipeline: Built for papillary thyroid cancer, a distant-metastasis classifier drew on CDR3 differences across clinicopathological groups. TCRdb re-called the PCR reads via MiXCR. The V and J calls were determined by TCRdb, not by the authors. The data show approximately 15,000 clones, around 21% seen once. The CDR3 length is 14 residues. V was pared by 4 bases and J by 3 bases, with 3 bases of the junction left unmatched. Germline V gives CDR1 SNHLY, CDR2 FYNNEI.

This clonotype was sampled from a female donor with papillary thyroid cancer or a benign thyroid nodule (not recorded which). Some clones in this sample may be carry-over from other donors' samples. The specimen was adjacent normal tissue. The chain employs TRBV2 and TRBJ2-7, with 10 bases fitting TRBD2. The CDR3 nucleotides read TGTGCCAGCAGTGGGGTAGCGGGAGGCTACGAGCAGTACTTC. This codes for CASSGVAGGYEQYF.